This is a list of T cell receptor beta chains from one sample in a study of beta chain features in type 1 diabetes. The repertoire was sequenced with immunoSEQ multiplex PCR; TCRdb's copy has only in-frame clones and lacks some. The table records 600,000 or so clones, over 10% of them present only once. The sample taken for sequencing was naive CD4+ T cells from blood. The receptors were gathered from a man aged 30-40 years with type 1 diabetes. CDR3s include the opening cysteine and the closing phenylalanine or tryptophan. D genes are given only for firm matches. Not every row has a clone size; where given, it reads once, few, many or a size class.

clone_size j_call d_call v_call cdr3_nt cdr3_aa
NA TRBJ2-3 TRBD2 TRBV7-2 TGTGCCAGCAGCTTCGGGACTAGCGGGGGAGCAGATACGCAGTATTTT CASSFGTSGGADTQYF
NA TRBJ2-2 NA TRBV5-4 TGTGCCTCACAAGAGAGAGGGACCGGGGAGCTGTTTTTT CASQERGTGELFF
few TRBJ2-7 NA TRBV7-2 TGTGCCAGCAGCTCCCGGACAGCACGCGAGCAGTACTTC CASSSRTAREQYF
NA TRBJ2-2 NA TRBV4-3 TGCGCCAGCAGCCAAGAACACGGGGGCACCGGGGAGCTGTTTTTT CASSQEHGGTGELFF
few TRBJ1-1 NA TRBV6-5 TGTGCCAGCACCGGACGGGGAATGAACACTGAAGCTTTCTTT CASTGRGMNTEAFF
NA TRBJ1-5 NA TRBV5-6 TGTGCCAGCAGCTCAAAGGACATCCGCAATCAGCCCCAGCATTTT CASSSKDIRNQPQHF
NA TRBJ2-1 NA TRBV11-2 TGTGCCAGCAGCTTAGCGGCCGGCTCCTACAATGAGCAGTTCTTC CASSLAAGSYNEQFF
NA TRBJ2-2 NA TRBV9 TGTGCCAGCAGCGTACGAGTCGACACCGGGGAGCTGTTTTTT CASSVRVDTGELFF
few TRBJ2-5 NA TRBV19 TGTGCCAGTAGTTTAGGACAGCGAGAGACCCAGTACTTC CASSLGQRETQYF
NA TRBJ2-2 NA TRBV19 TGTGCCAGTAGGTTAGCTAACACCGGGGAGCTGTTTTTT CASRLANTGELFF
NA TRBJ1-3 NA TRBV29-1 TGCAGCGTTCGTTCCCCGGGAAACACCATATATTTT CSVRSPGNTIYF
NA TRBJ1-3 NA TRBV7-9 TGTGCCAGCACCACGTCCAGCTCTGGAAACACCATATATTTT CASTTSSSGNTIYF
few TRBJ1-1 NA TRBV27 TGTGCCAGCAGTTTATCGCGGGGTTTCACTGAAGCTTTCTTT CASSLSRGFTEAFF
few TRBJ1-1 NA TRBV29-1 TGCAGCGTCCGGGGGACCGCTGAAGCTTTCTTT CSVRGTAEAFF
NA TRBJ2-5 NA TRBV11-1 TGTGCCAGCAGCCTGGGAACAGGGATTCAAGAGACCCAGTACTTC CASSLGTGIQETQYF
NA TRBJ2-1 TRBD2 TRBV9 TGTGCCAGCAGCGTTAGGACTAGCGGGAATGAGCAGTTCTTC CASSVRTSGNEQFF
few TRBJ2-6 NA TRBV5-4 TGTGCCAGCAGCTTCCTATCTGGGGCCAACGTCCTGACTTTC CASSFLSGANVLTF
NA TRBJ2-1 NA TRBV19 TGTGCCAGTAGTGGGTACCCCGGCGAGCAGTTCTTC CASSGYPGEQFF
few TRBJ2-3 TRBD2 TRBV10-3 TGTGCCGTATCCCCGGGAGGAGCTAGCACAGATACGCAGTATTTT CAVSPGGASTDTQYF
few TRBJ2-3 NA TRBV5-1 TGCGCCAGCACGGAGGACAGCTCTAGCACAGATACGCAGTATTTT CASTEDSSSTDTQYF
few TRBJ1-4 NA TRBV18 TGTGCCAGCTCACCCGACAGGGAAAAACTGTTTTTT CASSPDREKLFF
few TRBJ2-1 TRBD2 TRBV7-3 TGTGCCAGCAGCTCCCTAGCGGGGGGCGGCGATGAGCAGTTCTTC CASSSLAGGGDEQFF
NA TRBJ2-7 NA TRBV18 TGTGCCAGCTCACTGTCCGATATCGGCGGGGTGGACGAGCAGTACTTC CASSLSDIGGVDEQYF
few TRBJ2-7 TRBD1 TRBV27 TGTGCCAGCAGTCCCCGGGACAGATTACGGGAGCAGTACTTC CASSPRDRLREQYF
few TRBJ1-2 NA TRBV6-5 TGTGCCAGCAGTTACTCTCTACTCGGGGCTTATGGCTACACCTTC CASSYSLLGAYGYTF
NA TRBJ2-3 TRBD1 TRBV19 TGTGCCAGTAGTTTGACAGGGGGCATAACAGATACGCAGTATTTT CASSLTGGITDTQYF
NA TRBJ2-3 NA TRBV7-3 TGTGCCAGCAGCTTAAGCGGGACAGATACGCAGTATTTT CASSLSGTDTQYF
NA TRBJ1-1 TRBD1 TRBV25-1 TGTGCCAGCAGTCGAACAGGGGTCTCTGGTGAAGCTTTCTTT CASSRTGVSGEAFF
NA TRBJ2-5 TRBD1 TRBV18 TGTGCCAGCTCACGCGGGACAGGGGTACAAGAGACCCAGTACTTC CASSRGTGVQETQYF
NA TRBJ2-5 NA TRBV7-2 TGTGCCAGCAGCGATCGTCAAGGGGGGACCCAGTACTTC CASSDRQGGTQYF
few TRBJ1-2 NA TRBV6-1 TGTGCCAGCAGCTTGTTTGATAACTATGGCTACACCTTC CASSLFDNYGYTF